A selection of T cell receptor beta chains follows, all from one sample in a study of T cells and Merkel cell carcinoma outcomes. Assay used: immunoSEQ multiplex PCR; TCRdb lists only in-frame clones, some missing. The repertoire holds roughly 6,500 clones, 90% seen once, with 2.5% to 3% in the top ten. What was sequenced was tumor tissue from Merkel cell carcinoma. The receptors here all came from a human donor with Merkel cell carcinoma. Both conserved end residues are part of each CDR3. The order of the fields is D gene, J gene, clone size, V gene, CDR3 protein, CDR3 DNA. A D gene is named only where the DNA matches it firmly. Clone size is shown for a subset of rows, as once, few, many or a class of expanded clone.

d_gene: NA; j_gene: TRBJ2-1; abundance: NA; v_gene: TRBV7-3; CDR3aa: CASSSPEGYNEQFF; CDR3nt: TGTGCCAGCAGCTCCCCTGAGGGCTACAATGAGCAGTTCTTC
d_gene: NA; j_gene: TRBJ2-3; abundance: NA; v_gene: TRBV7-3; CDR3aa: CASSYGTLGDTQYF; CDR3nt: TGTGCCAGCAGCTACGGGACTCTCGGCGATACGCAGTATTTT
d_gene: TRBD2; j_gene: TRBJ2-1; abundance: few; v_gene: TRBV11-3; CDR3aa: CASSSRAGGSYNEQFF; CDR3nt: TGTGCCAGCAGCTCAAGAGCGGGGGGGTCCTACAATGAGCAGTTCTTC
d_gene: NA; j_gene: TRBJ1-2; abundance: NA; v_gene: TRBV27; CDR3aa: CASSLSQGRNYGYTF; CDR3nt: TGTGCCAGCAGTTTAAGCCAGGGAAGGAACTATGGCTACACCTTC
d_gene: NA; j_gene: TRBJ1-1; abundance: NA; v_gene: TRBV7-3; CDR3aa: CASSPGRNTEAFF; CDR3nt: TGTGCCAGCAGCCCGGGACGTAACACTGAAGCTTTCTTT
d_gene: TRBD1; j_gene: TRBJ2-5; abundance: NA; v_gene: TRBV5-1; CDR3aa: CASNIGTGQETQYF; CDR3nt: TGCGCCAGTAACATAGGGACAGGACAAGAGACCCAGTACTTC
d_gene: TRBD1; j_gene: TRBJ2-7; abundance: NA; v_gene: TRBV5-6; CDR3aa: CASSLEADRRAYEQYF; CDR3nt: TGTGCCAGCAGCTTGGAAGCGGACAGGAGAGCCTACGAGCAGTACTTC
d_gene: TRBD1; j_gene: TRBJ1-2; abundance: NA; v_gene: TRBV6-6; CDR3aa: CASSSRGQGRGYTF; CDR3nt: TGTGCCAGCAGTTCCCGGGGACAGGGGAGAGGCTACACCTTC
d_gene: TRBD2; j_gene: TRBJ2-1; abundance: NA; v_gene: TRBV7-9; CDR3aa: CASSPPAASGDYNEQFF; CDR3nt: TGTGCCAGCAGCCCCCCGGCGGCTAGCGGGGATTACAATGAGCAGTTCTTC
d_gene: NA; j_gene: TRBJ1-1; abundance: NA; v_gene: TRBV19; CDR3aa: CASSMRAATEAFF; CDR3nt: TGTGCCAGTAGTATGAGAGCGGCGACTGAAGCTTTCTTT
d_gene: NA; j_gene: TRBJ2-2; abundance: NA; v_gene: TRBV6-5; CDR3aa: CASSWGGQNTGELFF; CDR3nt: TGTGCCAGCAGTTGGGGGGGACAGAACACCGGGGAGCTGTTTTTT
d_gene: NA; j_gene: TRBJ2-1; abundance: NA; v_gene: TRBV15; CDR3aa: CATSIPDWGPYYNEQFF; CDR3nt: TGTGCCACCAGCATCCCGGATTGGGGACCGTACTACAATGAGCAGTTCTTC
d_gene: NA; j_gene: TRBJ2-1; abundance: NA; v_gene: TRBV7-8; CDR3aa: CASNYLGSYNEQFF; CDR3nt: TGTGCCAGCAACTACCTAGGCTCCTACAATGAGCAGTTCTTC
d_gene: NA; j_gene: TRBJ2-1; abundance: NA; v_gene: TRBV6-4; CDR3aa: CASSMAEDNEQFF; CDR3nt: TGTGCCAGCAGCATGGCCGAGGACAATGAGCAGTTCTTC
d_gene: NA; j_gene: TRBJ2-2; abundance: NA; v_gene: TRBV18; CDR3aa: CASSPEGRNTGELFF; CDR3nt: TGTGCCAGCTCACCAGAGGGGAGGAACACCGGGGAGCTGTTTTTT
d_gene: NA; j_gene: TRBJ2-7; abundance: NA; v_gene: TRBV11-2; CDR3aa: CASSLLQGIAYEQYF; CDR3nt: TGTGCCAGCAGCTTATTACAGGGAATCGCCTACGAGCAGTACTTC
d_gene: TRBD1; j_gene: TRBJ1-6; abundance: NA; v_gene: TRBV9; CDR3aa: CASSEGQTYNSPLHF; CDR3nt: TGTGCCAGCAGCGAGGGACAGACTTATAATTCACCCCTCCACTTT
d_gene: NA; j_gene: TRBJ2-5; abundance: NA; v_gene: TRBV6-1; CDR3aa: CASGLLGQETQYF; CDR3nt: TGTGCCAGCGGGCTATTGGGGCAAGAGACCCAGTACTTC
d_gene: TRBD1; j_gene: TRBJ2-1; abundance: NA; v_gene: TRBV5-1; CDR3aa: CASTMQGAIYNEQFF; CDR3nt: TGCGCCAGCACCATGCAGGGGGCGATCTACAATGAGCAGTTCTTC
d_gene: TRBD1; j_gene: TRBJ1-1; abundance: NA; v_gene: TRBV9; CDR3aa: CASSVGDRGRTEAFF; CDR3nt: TGTGCCAGCAGCGTTGGGGACAGGGGGCGCACTGAAGCTTTCTTT
d_gene: NA; j_gene: TRBJ2-5; abundance: NA; v_gene: TRBV2; CDR3aa: CASSESGARQETQYF; CDR3nt: TGTGCCAGCAGTGAATCGGGGGCGAGGCAAGAGACCCAGTACTTC
d_gene: NA; j_gene: TRBJ1-1; abundance: once; v_gene: TRBV5-1; CDR3aa: CASSTDRMNTEAFF; CDR3nt: TGCGCCAGCAGCACCGACAGGATGAACACTGAAGCTTTCTTT
d_gene: NA; j_gene: TRBJ2-3; abundance: NA; v_gene: TRBV2; CDR3aa: CASREGSTTDTQYF; CDR3nt: TGTGCCAGCAGGGAGGGCTCAACCACAGATACGCAGTATTTT
d_gene: TRBD1; j_gene: TRBJ2-7; abundance: NA; v_gene: TRBV29-1; CDR3aa: CSASKPGQGTYEQYF; CDR3nt: TGCAGCGCATCGAAACCGGGACAGGGGACCTACGAGCAGTACTTC
d_gene: NA; j_gene: TRBJ2-7; abundance: once; v_gene: TRBV7-7; CDR3aa: CASSLAVGSYEQYF; CDR3nt: TGTGCTAGCAGCTTAGCTGTGGGCAGCTACGAGCAGTACTTC
d_gene: NA; j_gene: TRBJ1-1; abundance: NA; v_gene: TRBV30; CDR3aa: CAWSLGAVNTEAFF; CDR3nt: TGTGCCTGGAGTTTGGGGGCGGTGAACACTGAAGCTTTCTTT
d_gene: NA; j_gene: TRBJ2-2; abundance: once; v_gene: TRBV18; CDR3aa: CASSPRDPRGNTGELFF; CDR3nt: TGTGCCAGCTCACCCCGGGACCCGAGAGGGAACACCGGGGAGCTGTTTTTT
d_gene: TRBD1; j_gene: TRBJ2-3; abundance: NA; v_gene: TRBV13; CDR3aa: CASSLRQGDTQYF; CDR3nt: TGTGCCAGCAGCCTTCGACAGGGGGATACGCAGTATTTT
d_gene: NA; j_gene: TRBJ2-6; abundance: NA; v_gene: TRBV7-9; CDR3aa: CAGMSSGANVLTF; CDR3nt: TGTGCCGGAATGAGCTCTGGGGCCAACGTCCTGACTTTC
d_gene: TRBD1; j_gene: TRBJ2-1; abundance: NA; v_gene: TRBV4-3; CDR3aa: CASSQGGQGTYNEQFF; CDR3nt: TGCGCCAGCAGCCAAGGAGGACAGGGAACCTACAATGAGCAGTTCTTC
d_gene: NA; j_gene: TRBJ2-7; abundance: once; v_gene: TRBV6-5; CDR3aa: CASSWDFSYEQYF; CDR3nt: TGTGCCAGCAGTTGGGATTTTTCCTACGAGCAGTACTTC
d_gene: TRBD1; j_gene: TRBJ1-5; abundance: NA; v_gene: TRBV5-1; CDR3aa: CASSAGQGNQPQHF; CDR3nt: TGCGCCAGCAGCGCGGGACAGGGCAATCAGCCCCAGCATTTT
d_gene: NA; j_gene: TRBJ2-3; abundance: NA; v_gene: TRBV20-1; CDR3aa: CSATKQGEQYF; CDR3nt: TGCAGTGCTACGAAGCAGGGTGAGCAGTATTTT
d_gene: NA; j_gene: TRBJ1-4; abundance: NA; v_gene: TRBV18; CDR3aa: CASSPYRDEKLFF; CDR3nt: TGTGCCAGCTCACCATACAGGGATGAAAAACTGTTTTTT
d_gene: NA; j_gene: TRBJ2-6; abundance: NA; v_gene: TRBV5-1; CDR3aa: CASRIRGDGANVLTF; CDR3nt: TGCGCCAGCAGAATCCGGGGAGACGGGGCCAACGTCCTGACTTTC
d_gene: NA; j_gene: TRBJ2-3; abundance: NA; v_gene: TRBV6-5; CDR3aa: CASRLVQSTDTQYF; CDR3nt: TGTGCCAGCAGGTTGGTGCAGAGCACAGATACGCAGTATTTT
d_gene: NA; j_gene: TRBJ1-4; abundance: NA; v_gene: TRBV7-8; CDR3aa: CASSLARFEKLFF; CDR3nt: TGTGCCAGCAGCTTAGCTCGATTTGAAAAACTGTTTTTT
d_gene: NA; j_gene: TRBJ2-3; abundance: NA; v_gene: TRBV30; CDR3aa: CASGRGQSDTQYF; CDR3nt: TGTGCCTCCGGGAGGGGGCAGTCAGATACGCAGTATTTT
d_gene: NA; j_gene: TRBJ1-3; abundance: NA; v_gene: TRBV9; CDR3aa: CASSSSGHYSGNTIYF; CDR3nt: TGTGCCAGCAGCTCGTCGGGACATTACTCTGGAAACACCATATATTTT
d_gene: TRBD1; j_gene: TRBJ2-3; abundance: NA; v_gene: TRBV11-1; CDR3aa: CASSSLPDRDVTQYF; CDR3nt: TGTGCCAGCAGCTCCCTACCTGACAGGGACGTTACGCAGTATTTT
d_gene: NA; j_gene: TRBJ2-2; abundance: NA; v_gene: TRBV30; CDR3aa: CAWSGGAGELFF; CDR3nt: TGTGCCTGGAGTGGGGGGGCCGGGGAGCTGTTTTTT